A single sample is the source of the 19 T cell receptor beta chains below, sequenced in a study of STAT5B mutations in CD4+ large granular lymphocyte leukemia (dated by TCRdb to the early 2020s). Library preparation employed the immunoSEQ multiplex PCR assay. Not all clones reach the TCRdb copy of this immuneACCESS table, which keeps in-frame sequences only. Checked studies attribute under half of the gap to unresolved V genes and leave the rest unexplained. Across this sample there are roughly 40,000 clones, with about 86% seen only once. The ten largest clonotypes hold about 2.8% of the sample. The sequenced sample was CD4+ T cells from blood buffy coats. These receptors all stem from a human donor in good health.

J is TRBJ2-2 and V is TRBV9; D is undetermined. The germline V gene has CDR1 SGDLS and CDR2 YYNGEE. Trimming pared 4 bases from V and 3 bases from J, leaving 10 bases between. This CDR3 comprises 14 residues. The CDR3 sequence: CASSQIRDTGELFF. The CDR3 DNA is TGTGCCAGCAGCCAAATAAGGGACACCGGGGAGCTGTTTTTT.

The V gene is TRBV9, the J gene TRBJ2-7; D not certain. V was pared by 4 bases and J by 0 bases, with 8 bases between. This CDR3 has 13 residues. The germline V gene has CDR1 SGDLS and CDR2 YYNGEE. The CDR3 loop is CASSSRPSYEQYF. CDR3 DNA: TGTGCCAGCAGCTCCCGACCCTCCTACGAGCAGTACTTC.

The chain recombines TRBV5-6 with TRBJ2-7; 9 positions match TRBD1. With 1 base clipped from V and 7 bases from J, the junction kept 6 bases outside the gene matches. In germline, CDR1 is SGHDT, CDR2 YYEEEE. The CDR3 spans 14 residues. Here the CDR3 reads CASSLKGTGREQYF. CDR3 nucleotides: TGTGCCAGCAGCTTGAAGGGGACAGGGCGTGAGCAGTACTTC.

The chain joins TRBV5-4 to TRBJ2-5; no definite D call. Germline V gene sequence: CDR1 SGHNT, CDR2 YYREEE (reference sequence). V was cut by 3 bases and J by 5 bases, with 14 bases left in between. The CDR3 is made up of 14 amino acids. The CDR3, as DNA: TGTGCCAGCAGCTCCACTTATCGCGCGGAGACCCAGTACTTC. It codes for CASSSTYRAETQYF.

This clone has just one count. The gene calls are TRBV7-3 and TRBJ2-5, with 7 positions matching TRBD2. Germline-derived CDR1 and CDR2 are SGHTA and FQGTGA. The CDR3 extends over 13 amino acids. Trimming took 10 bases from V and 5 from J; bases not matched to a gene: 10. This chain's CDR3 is CATNGEGKETQYF. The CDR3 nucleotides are TGTGCCACCAACGGGGAGGGCAAGGAGACCCAGTACTTC.

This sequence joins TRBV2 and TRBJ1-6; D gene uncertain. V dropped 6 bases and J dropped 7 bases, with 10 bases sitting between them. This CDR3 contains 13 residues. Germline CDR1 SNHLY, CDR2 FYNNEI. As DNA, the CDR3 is TGTGCCAGCAGGGCGGCCGCCAATTCACCCCTCCACTTT. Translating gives CASRAAANSPLHF.

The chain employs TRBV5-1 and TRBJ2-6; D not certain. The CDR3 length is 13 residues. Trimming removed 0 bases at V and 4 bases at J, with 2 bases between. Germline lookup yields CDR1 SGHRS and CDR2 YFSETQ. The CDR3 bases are TGCGCCAGCAGCTTGGTCGGGGCCAACGTCCTGACTTTC. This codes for CASSLVGANVLTF.

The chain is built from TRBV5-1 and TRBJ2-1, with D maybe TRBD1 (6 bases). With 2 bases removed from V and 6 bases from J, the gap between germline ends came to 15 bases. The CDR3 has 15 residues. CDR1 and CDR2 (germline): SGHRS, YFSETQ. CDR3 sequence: CASSLQGVLANEQFF. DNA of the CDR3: TGCGCCAGCAGCTTACAGGGAGTATTGGCCAATGAGCAGTTCTTC.

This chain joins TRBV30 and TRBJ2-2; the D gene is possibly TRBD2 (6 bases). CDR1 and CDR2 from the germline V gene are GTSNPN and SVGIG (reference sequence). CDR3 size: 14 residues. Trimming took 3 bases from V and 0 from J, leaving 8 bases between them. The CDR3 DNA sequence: TGTGCCTGGAGGGGGACTTCGAACACCGGGGAGCTGTTTTTT. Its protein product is CAWRGTSNTGELFF.

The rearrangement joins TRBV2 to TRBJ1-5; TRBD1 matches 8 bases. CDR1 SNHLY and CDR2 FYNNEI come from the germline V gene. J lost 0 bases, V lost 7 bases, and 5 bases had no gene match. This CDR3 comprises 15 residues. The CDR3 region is CASKRDRFSNQPQHF. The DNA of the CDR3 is TGTGCCAGCAAGAGGGACAGGTTTAGCAATCAGCCCCAGCATTTT.

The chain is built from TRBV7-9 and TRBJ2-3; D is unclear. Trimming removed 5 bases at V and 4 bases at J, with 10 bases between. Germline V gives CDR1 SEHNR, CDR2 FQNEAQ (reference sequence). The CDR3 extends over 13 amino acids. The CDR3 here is CASSPRGPDTQYF. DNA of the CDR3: TGTGCCAGCAGCCCCCGAGGTCCAGATACGCAGTATTTT. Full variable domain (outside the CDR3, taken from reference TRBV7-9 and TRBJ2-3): DTGVSQNPRHKITKRGQNVTFRCDPISEHNRLYWYRQTLGQGPEFLTYFQNEAQLEKSRLLSDRFSAERPKGSFSTLEIQRTEQGDSAMYLCASSPRGPDTQYFGPGTRLTVL.

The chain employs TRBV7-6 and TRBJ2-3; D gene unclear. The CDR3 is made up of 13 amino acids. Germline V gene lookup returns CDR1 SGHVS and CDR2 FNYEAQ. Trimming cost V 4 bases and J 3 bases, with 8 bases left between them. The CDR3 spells CASSYRPTDTQYF. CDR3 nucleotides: TGTGCCAGCAGCTACCGCCCAACAGATACGCAGTATTTT.

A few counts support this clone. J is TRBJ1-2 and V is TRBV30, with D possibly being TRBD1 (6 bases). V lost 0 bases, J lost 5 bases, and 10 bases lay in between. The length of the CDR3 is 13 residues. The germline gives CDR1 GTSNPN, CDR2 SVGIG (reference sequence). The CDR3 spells CAWSVRGGYGYTF. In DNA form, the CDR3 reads TGTGCCTGGAGTGTACGAGGGGGTTATGGCTACACCTTC.

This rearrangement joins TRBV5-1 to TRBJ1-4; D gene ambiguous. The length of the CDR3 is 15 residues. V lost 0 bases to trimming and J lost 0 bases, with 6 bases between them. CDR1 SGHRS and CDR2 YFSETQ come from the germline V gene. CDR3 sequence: CASSLARSTNEKLFF. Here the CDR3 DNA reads TGCGCCAGCAGCTTGGCCCGATCAACTAATGAAAAACTGTTTTTT.

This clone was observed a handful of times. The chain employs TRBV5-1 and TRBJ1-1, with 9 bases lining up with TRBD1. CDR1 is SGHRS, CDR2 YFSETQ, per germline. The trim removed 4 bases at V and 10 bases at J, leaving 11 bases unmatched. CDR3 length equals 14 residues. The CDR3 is CASSTGQGSLAAFF. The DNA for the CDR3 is TGCGCCAGCAGCACCGGACAGGGGTCGCTTGCAGCTTTCTTT.

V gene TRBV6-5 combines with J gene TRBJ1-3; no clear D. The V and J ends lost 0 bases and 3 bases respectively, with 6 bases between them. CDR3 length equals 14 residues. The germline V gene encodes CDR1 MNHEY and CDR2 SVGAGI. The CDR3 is CASSYSLGGNTIYF. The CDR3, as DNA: TGTGCCAGCAGTTACTCGTTGGGTGGAAACACCATATATTTT.

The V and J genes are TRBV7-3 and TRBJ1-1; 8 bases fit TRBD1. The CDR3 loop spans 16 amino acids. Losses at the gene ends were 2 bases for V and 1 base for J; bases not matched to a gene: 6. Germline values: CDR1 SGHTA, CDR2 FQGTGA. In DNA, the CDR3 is TGTGCCAGCAGCTTAGCAGGGGGCCCTACGAACACTGAAGCTTTCTTT. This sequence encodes CASSLAGGPTNTEAFF.

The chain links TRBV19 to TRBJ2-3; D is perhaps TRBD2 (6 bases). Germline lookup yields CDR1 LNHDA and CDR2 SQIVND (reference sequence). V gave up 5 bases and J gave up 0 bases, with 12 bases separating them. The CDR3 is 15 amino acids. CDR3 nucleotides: TGTGCCAGTAGTCTTCAGGGACTCAGCACAGATACGCAGTATTTT. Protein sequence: CASSLQGLSTDTQYF.

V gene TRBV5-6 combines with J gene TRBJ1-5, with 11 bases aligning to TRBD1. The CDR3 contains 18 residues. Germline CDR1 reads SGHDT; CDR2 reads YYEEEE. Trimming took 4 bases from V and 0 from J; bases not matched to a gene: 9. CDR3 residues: CASSQGQGVVVSNQPQHF. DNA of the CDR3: TGTGCCAGCAGCCAGGGACAGGGGGTCGTGGTTAGCAATCAGCCCCAGCATTTT.